The 15 T cell receptor beta chains reported below all come from one sample, sequenced in a study of identical twins listed by TCRdb under 2016. The library was generated by 5' RACE. The run used an Illumina HiSeq 2000. TCRdb trimmed the raw reads at Q25, called clones with MiXCR and kept productive beta chains. Entries that share a CDR3 protein sequence are merged under the most common genes and DNA. This sample holds 1.5 million to 2 million distinct CDR3 sequences; about 30% were observed only once. The leading ten clones occupy under 0.35% of the sample. The specimen was cord blood. Source of these receptors: a newborn girl in good health.

The chain employs TRBV20-1 and TRBJ2-5; 10 nucleotides line up with TRBD2. The germline CDR1 and CDR2 sequences are DFQATT and SNEGSKA (reference sequence). The CDR3 spans 15 residues. V gave up 4 bases and J gave up 1 base; unmatched junction bases: 6. The CDR3 DNA is TGCAGTGCTAAAGGACTAGCGGAGATCCAAGAGACCCAGTACTTC. It is translated as CSAKGLAEIQETQYF.

The chain combines TRBV7-2 with TRBJ2-7; D unresolved. CDR1 is SGHTA, CDR2 FQGNSA, per germline. This CDR3 region has 13 residues. The V and J ends lost 1 base and 2 bases respectively, with 6 bases between them. This CDR3 reads CASSLEKPYEQYF. The CDR3 DNA sequence: TGTGCCAGCAGCTTAGAAAAGCCCTACGAGCAGTACTTC.

As to this clonotype: Since a much larger clone is just one base distant, this may be a read error. V and J are TRBV10-3 and TRBJ2-1; 10 nucleotides agree with TRBD2. The J call may be in error: the DNA end matches TRBJ2-7 better. From germline, CDR1 is ENHRY and CDR2 SYGVKD. The CDR3 has 15 amino acids. The CDR3 DNA sequence: TGTGCCATCAGTGCTAGCGGGAGCTCCTACAATGAGCAGTACTTC. This gives the protein CAISASGSSYNEQYF.

J is TRBJ2-7 and V is TRBV29-1; TRBD1 aligns across 9 bases. The V and J ends lost 3 bases and 6 bases, in that order; junction bases with no gene match: 15. Germline assignment: CDR1 SQVTM and CDR2 ANQGSEA. The CDR3 loop spans 16 amino acids. The chain's CDR3 is CSVETAGTGTYCEQYF. The CDR3 nucleotides read TGCAGCGTTGAGACTGCCGGGACAGGGACCTACTGCGAGCAGTACTTC.

The chain joins TRBV20-1 to TRBJ2-1; D unresolved. V gave up 8 bases and J gave up 0 bases, with 11 bases separating them. Germline V gene data show CDR1 as DFQATT and CDR2 as SNEGSKA (reference sequence). The CDR3 consists of 13 residues. The chain's CDR3 is CSTLLGSYNEQFF. The CDR3 coding sequence is TGCAGTACTCTCTTGGGCTCCTACAATGAGCAGTTCTTC.

This clonotype was seen a few times. The chain couples TRBV3-1 to TRBJ2-7; D is unclear. From germline, CDR1 is LGHDT and CDR2 YNNKEL (reference sequence). This CDR3 has 13 residues. V was shortened by 5 bases and J by 0 bases, with 8 bases between the two germline ends. The CDR3 is CASSDFSSYEQYF. CDR3 bases: TGTGCCAGCAGCGATTTTTCCTCCTACGAGCAGTACTTC.

The CDR3 is CSAEGSYNEQFF. The CDR3 nucleotides are TGCAGTGCTGAAGGCAGTTACAATGAGCAGTTCTTC. The genes are TRBV20-1 and TRBJ2-1, with D unresolved. Trimming took off 5 bases at V and 4 bases at J, with 9 bases between the two ends. This CDR3 spans 12 amino acids. Germline-derived CDR1 and CDR2 are DFQATT and SNEGSKA (reference sequence).

This chain connects TRBV7-2 to TRBJ2-3; 7 bases agree with TRBD2. Germline CDR1 reads SGHTA; CDR2 reads FQGNSA. Unmatched junction bases numbered 6, after V lost 0 bases and J lost 3 bases. This CDR3 is 16 amino acids long. As DNA, the CDR3 is TGTGCCAGCAGCTTAGCGCGAGGTAGCGGGACAGATACGCAGTATTTT. Translation: CASSLARGSGTDTQYF.

The CDR3 bases are TGCGCCAGCAGCTTGCGTGCCCCTAGCGGACCCTTTCAAGTGGATACGCAGTATTTT. Translated, it gives CASSLRAPSGPFQVDTQYF. The chain combines TRBV5-1 with TRBJ2-3; 7 bases are shared with TRBD2. Germline-derived CDR1 and CDR2 are SGHRS and YFSETQ. The J segment lost 6 bases and the V segment lost 1 base, leaving 20 bases of the junction unmatched. CDR3 length equals 19 residues.

This clonotype has more than one count but fewer than ten. This chain links TRBV20-1 with TRBJ2-1; the match to TRBD2 covers 12 bases. The CDR3 sequence is 18 residues long. With 3 bases clipped from V and 1 base from J, the junction kept 10 bases outside the gene matches. CDR1 and CDR2 from the germline V gene are DFQATT and SNEGSKA (reference sequence). CDR3 nucleotide sequence: TGCAGTGCTAGGAAACTAGCGGGAGGTAAGGGATCCTACAATGAGCAGTTCTTC. This gives the protein CSARKLAGGKGSYNEQFF.

About this clonotype itself: Sequence at one end of the junction differs from germline and may be a read error. V gene TRBV10-3 combines with J gene TRBJ2-3; D is possibly TRBD2 (6 bases). The germline V gene encodes CDR1 ENHRY and CDR2 SYGVKD. The CDR3 covers 13 residues. The CDR3 spells CVIAGTFADTQYF. The DNA for the CDR3 is TGTGTCATCGCCGGGACTTTCGCAGATACGCAGTATTTT.

The chain couples TRBV12-3 or TRBV12-4 to TRBJ2-1; D possibly corresponds to TRBD1 (6 bases). V was cut by 7 bases and J by 10 bases, with 14 bases left in between. The CDR3 is made up of 12 amino acids. The CDR3 sequence is CASTDRSREQFF. The CDR3 region has the DNA TGTGCCAGCACCGACAGGTCTCGGGAGCAGTTCTTC.

The chain combines TRBV28 with TRBJ2-4; tentatively, D is TRBD2 (6 bases). This CDR3 comprises 13 residues. The germline V gene encodes CDR1 MDHEN and CDR2 SYDVKM. V was shortened by 3 bases and J by 13 bases, with 16 bases between the two germline ends. The CDR3 is CASSLARTRGQYF. CDR3 bases: TGTGCCAGCAGTTTGGCGCGGACACGGGGGCAGTACTTC.

V is TRBV28 and J is TRBJ2-6; D is uncertain. V was trimmed by 2 bases and J by 2 bases, leaving 10 bases between them. Germline CDR1 and CDR2: MDHEN and SYDVKM. This CDR3 is built from 16 residues. CDR3 DNA sequence: TGTGCCAGCAGTTTAAGTCTACAGACTGGGGCCAACGTCCTGACTTTC. Translating it yields CASSLSLQTGANVLTF.

V is TRBV20-1 and J is TRBJ2-3; 12 positions match TRBD2. The length of the CDR3 is 16 residues. The trim removed 3 bases at V and 2 bases at J, leaving 6 bases unmatched. Per germline, CDR1 DFQATT and CDR2 SNEGSKA (reference sequence). CDR3 loop: CSASGLAGGPTDTQYF. The DNA of the CDR3 is TGCAGTGCTAGTGGGCTAGCGGGAGGGCCCACAGATACGCAGTATTTT.